This T cell receptor beta chain derives from a study of OX40 agonist ivuxolimab in advanced cancers. At the level of the whole study: Ivuxolimab, which targeted the costimulatory receptor OX40 (CD134), was an agonistic, fully human IgG2 monoclonal antibody. Intravenous ivuxolimab was administered to patients every 2 weeks at six dose levels: 0.01, 0.1, 0.3, 1.5, 3 and 10 mg/kg. Among the approximately 54 dose-escalation patients, 19 had hepatocellular carcinoma, about 15 melanoma, 9 renal cell carcinoma and 9 head and neck cancer. A male proportion of roughly 80% and a mean age of about 60 years, ranging from roughly 23 to 80, were recorded for the dose-escalation cohort. Prior anti-PD-1, anti-PD-L1 or anti-CTLA-4 therapy was permitted, and checkpoint inhibitors had been received by around 40% of dose-escalation patients. Three dose-escalation patients achieved partial responses, one with hepatocellular carcinoma and two with cutaneous melanoma. The point of sequencing TCRbeta in the periphery was to test whether ivuxolimab changed TCR sequence diversity and drove clonal T-cell expansion. The paper describes the monotherapy dose-escalation part (N ≈ 49 patients) of the phase I trial of ivuxolimab.

As to this clone: Which antigen it targets is not known. Per-base quality was not reported, and no clone a single base away is much larger than it.

Broad study findings and their caveats: Low levels of normalized T-cell clonal expansion were also seen in some nonresponding patients. Partial responders in the 0.1-3.0 mg/kg groups had among the lowest normalized peripheral clonal expansion, especially among CD8+ T cells. Which antigens the clonally expanded peripheral T cells were specific for was not determined. At doses of 0.1 to 3.0 mg/kg, clonal expansion of both CD4+ and CD8+ T cells in blood was seen between baseline and week 6. After ivuxolimab, CD8+ T cells had more expanded clones than CD4+ T cells on average.

The CDR3 numbers 15 residues from cysteine through phenylalanine. CDR3 DNA is the only sequence kept; it has 45 bases, read in frame from the first base. CDR1 and CDR2 were assigned from the germline V gene as SNHLY and FYNNEI. V loses 6 bases at its end and J loses 2 bases; junction bases beyond the gene matches: 5. The trial excluded patients who had a history of autoimmune disease or who were on systemic immunosuppression. In every dose cohort, peripheral blood was drawn for TCR sequencing at baseline, cycle 4 day 1, and cycle 7 day 1. Samples came from an open-label, multicenter, first-in-human phase I dose-escalation trial of ivuxolimab. The trial enrolled adults with locally advanced or metastatic head and neck squamous cell, hepatocellular, melanoma or renal cell carcinoma. CD4+ and CD8+ T cells were sorted separately from peripheral blood before TCR sequencing. To sequence the TCRbeta CDR3 region, genomic DNA was isolated from the sorted cells. TCRbeta CDR3 regions were sequenced using the immunoSEQ Assay. The source is immuneACCESS, and TCRdb retained only in-frame sequences with V and J called. Part of the clones is not carried over; for the studies checked, unresolved V genes explain less than half of this, and the remainder is unexplained. Here the sample has tens of thousands of clones; around 81% occur a single time. The ten largest clones capture 1% of the sample.

The chain is assembled from TRBV2 and TRBJ1-2; 11 bases in the junction line up with TRBD1. The sequence derives from an adult with an advanced solid tumor such as melanoma, head and neck, liver or kidney cancer. Sequencing used CD4+ or CD8+ T cells sorted from blood, obtained in a trial of the OX40 agonist ivuxolimab. CDR3 loop: CASRGTGGRNYGYTF. The DNA sequence reads TGTGCCAGCAGGGGGACAGGGGGAAGAAACTATGGCTACACCTTC. The full variable domain, completed from the reference TRBV2 and TRBJ1-2 proteins outside the CDR3, reads EPEVTQTPSHQVTQMGQEVILRCVPISNHLYFYWYRQILGQKVEFLVSFYNNEISEKSEIFDDQFSVERPDGSNFTLKIRSTKLEDSAMYFCASRGTGGRNYGYTFGSGTRLTVV.